This TCR beta chain was sequenced for a study of identical twins. Study results and caveats: Monozygotic twin pairs showed more out-of-frame TCR alpha sharing than models estimated. Twin-shared out-of-frame alpha sequences were enriched for low generation probability.

The CDR3 totals 16 residues. The V gene's germline CDR1 is DFQATT and CDR2 SNEGSKA (reference sequence). V lost 0 bases and J lost 2, with 17 bases in between. TCRdb passed the 5' RACE reads through MiXCR, listing each CDR3 protein once. The sample lists about 470,000 distinct CDR3 sequences; 20% to 25% were seen once. Regarding this clonotype: Its antigen is as yet unknown.

These same records also appear under a second study, on T cells expressing NK-cell markers. That study adds: A range of about 1.0-7.0% of CD8+ T cells consisted of dominant NKG2C+ clonotypes in roughly 6 donors. The CD3+CD56-NKG2C+ fraction was also led by these clonotypes in several donors.

Sequencing input: CD4+ T cells sorted from blood. The origin of this receptor is a woman aged 18-29 years in good health. The J gene is TRBJ2-7, the V gene TRBV20-1, with a possible D match to TRBD1 (6 bases). The CDR3 sequence: CSARDPSRGGTYEQYF. In nucleotides, the CDR3 is TGCAGTGCTAGAGATCCCTCCAGAGGGGGAACCTACGAGCAGTACTTC.